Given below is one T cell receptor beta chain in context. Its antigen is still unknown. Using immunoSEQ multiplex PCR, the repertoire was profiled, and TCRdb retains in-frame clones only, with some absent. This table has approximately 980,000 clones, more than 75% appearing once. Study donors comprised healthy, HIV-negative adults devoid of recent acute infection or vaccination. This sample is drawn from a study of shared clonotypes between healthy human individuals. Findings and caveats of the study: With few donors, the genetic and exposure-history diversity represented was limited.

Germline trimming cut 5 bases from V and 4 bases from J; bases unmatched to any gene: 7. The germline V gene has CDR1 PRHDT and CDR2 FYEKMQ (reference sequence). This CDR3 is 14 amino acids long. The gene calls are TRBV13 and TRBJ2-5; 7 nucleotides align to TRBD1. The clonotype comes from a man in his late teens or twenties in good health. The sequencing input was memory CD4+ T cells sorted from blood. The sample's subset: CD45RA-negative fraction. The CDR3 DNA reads TGTGCCAGCAGCCACGACAGGGAACGAGAGACCCAGTACTTC. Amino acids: CASSHDRERETQYF.